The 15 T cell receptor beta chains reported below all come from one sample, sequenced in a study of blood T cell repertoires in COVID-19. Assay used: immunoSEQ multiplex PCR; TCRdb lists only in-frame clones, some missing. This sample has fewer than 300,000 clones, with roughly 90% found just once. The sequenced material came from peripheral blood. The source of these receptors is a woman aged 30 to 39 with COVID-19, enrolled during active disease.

The CDR3: CASSQPGSDNEQFF. The DNA for the CDR3 is TGTGCCAGCAGCCAACCCGGGAGTGATAATGAGCAGTTCTTC. The chain employs TRBV4-2 and TRBJ2-1; a weak D match, TRBD2 (6 bases). Germline V gene lookup returns CDR1 LGHNA and CDR2 YNFKEQ. The CDR3 covers 14 residues. Trimming cost V 2 bases and J 7 bases, with 12 bases left between them.

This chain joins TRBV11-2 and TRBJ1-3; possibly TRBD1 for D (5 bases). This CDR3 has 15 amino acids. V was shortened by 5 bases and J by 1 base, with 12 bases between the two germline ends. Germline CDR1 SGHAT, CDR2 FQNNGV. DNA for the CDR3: TGTGCCAGCAGCGCCCAGGGTTTATCTGGAAACACCATATATTTT. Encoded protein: CASSAQGLSGNTIYF.

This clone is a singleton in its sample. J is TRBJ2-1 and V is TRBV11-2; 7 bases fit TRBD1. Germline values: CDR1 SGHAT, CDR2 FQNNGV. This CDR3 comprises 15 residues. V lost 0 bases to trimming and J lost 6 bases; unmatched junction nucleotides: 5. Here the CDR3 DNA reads TGTGCCAGCAGCTTAGACAGGGGGACGTTCAATGAGCAGTTCTTC. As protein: CASSLDRGTFNEQFF.

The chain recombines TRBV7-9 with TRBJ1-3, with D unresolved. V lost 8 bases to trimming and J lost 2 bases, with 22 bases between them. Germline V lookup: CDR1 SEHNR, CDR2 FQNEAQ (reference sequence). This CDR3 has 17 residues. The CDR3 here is CASANSLRGKAGNTIYF. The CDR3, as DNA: TGTGCCAGCGCCAATTCCCTCCGAGGGAAGGCTGGAAACACCATATATTTT.

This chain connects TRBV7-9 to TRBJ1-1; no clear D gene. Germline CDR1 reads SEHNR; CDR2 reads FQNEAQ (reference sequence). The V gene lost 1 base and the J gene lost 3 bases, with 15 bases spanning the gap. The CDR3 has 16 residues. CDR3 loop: CASSLVFGREDTEAFF. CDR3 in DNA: TGTGCCAGCAGCTTAGTTTTCGGGAGGGAGGACACTGAAGCTTTCTTT. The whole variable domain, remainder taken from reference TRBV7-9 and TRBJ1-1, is DTGVSQNPRHKITKRGQNVTFRCDPISEHNRLYWYRQTLGQGPEFLTYFQNEAQLEKSRLLSDRFSAERPKGSFSTLEIQRTEQGDSAMYLCASSLVFGREDTEAFFGQGTRLTVV.

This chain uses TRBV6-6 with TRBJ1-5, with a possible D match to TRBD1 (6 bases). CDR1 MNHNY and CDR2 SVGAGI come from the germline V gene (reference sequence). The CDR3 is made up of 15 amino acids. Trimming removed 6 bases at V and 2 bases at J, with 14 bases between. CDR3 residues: CASRVGQSGNQPQHF. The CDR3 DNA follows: TGTGCCAGCAGGGTCGGACAGTCCGGCAATCAGCCCCAGCATTTT.

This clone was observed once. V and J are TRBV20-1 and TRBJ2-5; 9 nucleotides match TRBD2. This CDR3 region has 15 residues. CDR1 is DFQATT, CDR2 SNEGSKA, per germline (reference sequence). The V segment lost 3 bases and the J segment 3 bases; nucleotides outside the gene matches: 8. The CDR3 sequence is CSASSGSGRKETQYF. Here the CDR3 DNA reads TGCAGTGCTAGTAGTGGTAGCGGGAGAAAAGAGACCCAGTACTTC.

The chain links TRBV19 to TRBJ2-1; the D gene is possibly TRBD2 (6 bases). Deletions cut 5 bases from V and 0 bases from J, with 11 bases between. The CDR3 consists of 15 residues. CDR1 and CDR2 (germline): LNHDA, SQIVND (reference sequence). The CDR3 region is CASSPPEGSYNEQFF. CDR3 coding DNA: TGTGCCAGTAGTCCCCCGGAGGGCTCCTACAATGAGCAGTTCTTC.

The CDR3: CASSWSGGTNEKLFF. The CDR3 DNA reads TGCGCCAGCAGCTGGAGTGGGGGCACTAATGAAAAACTGTTTTTT. The chain recombines TRBV5-1 with TRBJ1-4; D is possibly TRBD1 (6 bases). The CDR3 runs 15 residues. Germline CDR1 reads SGHRS; CDR2 reads YFSETQ. V lost 3 bases, J lost 2 bases, and 11 bases lay in between.

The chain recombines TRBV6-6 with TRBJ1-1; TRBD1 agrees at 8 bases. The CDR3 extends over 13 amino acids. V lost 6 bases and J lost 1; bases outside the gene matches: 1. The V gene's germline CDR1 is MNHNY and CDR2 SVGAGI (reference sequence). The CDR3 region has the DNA TGTGCCAGCAGAGGGACAGGGAACACTGAAGCTTTCTTT. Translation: CASRGTGNTEAFF.

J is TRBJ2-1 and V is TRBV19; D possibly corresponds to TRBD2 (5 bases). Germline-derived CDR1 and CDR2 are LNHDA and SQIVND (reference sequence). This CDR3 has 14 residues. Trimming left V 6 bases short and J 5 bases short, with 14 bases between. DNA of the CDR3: TGTGCCAGTAGCAGAGTATGGGAGAACAATGAGCAGTTCTTC. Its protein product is CASSRVWENNEQFF.

CDR3 nucleotide sequence: TGTGCCAGCAGGAGGAACACTGAAGCTTTCTTT. It encodes CASRRNTEAFF. The chain has TRBV6-5 and TRBJ1-1; D call uncertain. Between the trimmed V and J ends, which lost 6 bases and 1 base, there was a span of 3 bases. In germline, CDR1 is MNHEY, CDR2 SVGAGI. This CDR3 is built from 11 residues.

The CDR3 region has the DNA TGTGCCAGCAGCTCAATAGCGGGAGAGGATGAGCAGTTCTTC. This codes for CASSSIAGEDEQFF. The genes are TRBV5-6 and TRBJ2-1, with 9 bases aligning to TRBD2. CDR3 length equals 14 residues. Germline V gives CDR1 SGHDT, CDR2 YYEEEE. Trimming at V came to 3 bases and at J to 8 bases, leaving 6 bases not matched to a gene.

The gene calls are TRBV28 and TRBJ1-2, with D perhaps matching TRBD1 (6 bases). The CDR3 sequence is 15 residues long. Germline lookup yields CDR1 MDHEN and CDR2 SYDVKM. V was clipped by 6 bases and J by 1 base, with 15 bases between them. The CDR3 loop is CASSLSGQINYGYTF. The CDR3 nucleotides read TGTGCCAGCAGCCTCTCCGGACAGATTAACTATGGCTACACCTTC.

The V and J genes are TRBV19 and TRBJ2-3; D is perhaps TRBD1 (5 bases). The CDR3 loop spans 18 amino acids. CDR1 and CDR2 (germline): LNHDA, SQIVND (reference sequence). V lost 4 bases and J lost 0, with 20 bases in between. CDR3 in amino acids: CASSKRSVGQASTDTQYF. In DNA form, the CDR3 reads TGTGCCAGTAGTAAGAGGAGTGTCGGACAAGCCAGCACAGATACGCAGTATTTT. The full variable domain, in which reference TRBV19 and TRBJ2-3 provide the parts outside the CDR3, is DGGITQSPKYLFRKEGQNVTLSCEQNLNHDAMYWYRQDPGQGLRLIYYSQIVNDFQKGDIAEGYSVSREKKESFPLTVTSAQKNPTAFYLCASSKRSVGQASTDTQYFGPGTRLTVL.